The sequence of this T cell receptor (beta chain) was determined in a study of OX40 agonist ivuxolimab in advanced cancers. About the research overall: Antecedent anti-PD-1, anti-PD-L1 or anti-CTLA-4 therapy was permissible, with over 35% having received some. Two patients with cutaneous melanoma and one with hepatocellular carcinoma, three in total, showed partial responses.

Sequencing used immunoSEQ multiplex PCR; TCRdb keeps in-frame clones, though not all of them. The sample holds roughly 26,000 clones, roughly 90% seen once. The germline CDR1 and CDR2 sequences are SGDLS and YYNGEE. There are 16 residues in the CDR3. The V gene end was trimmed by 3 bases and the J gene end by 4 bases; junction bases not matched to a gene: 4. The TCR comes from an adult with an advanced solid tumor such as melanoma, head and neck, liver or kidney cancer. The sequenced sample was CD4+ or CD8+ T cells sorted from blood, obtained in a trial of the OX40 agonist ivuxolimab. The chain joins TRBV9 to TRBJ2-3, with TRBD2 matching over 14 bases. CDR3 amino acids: CASSGLAGGPPDTQYF. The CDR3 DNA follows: TGTGCCAGCAGCGGACTAGCGGGGGGGCCTCCAGATACGCAGTATTTT.